This paragraph reports one T cell receptor (beta chain). This record belongs to a study of cytomegalovirus exposure and HLA in healthy donors. PCR involved 60 Vbeta and 13 Jbeta primers. Original data processing: The count from a later analysis was about 80 million unique TCR beta chains, about 9.9 million of them shared. Using immunoSEQ multiplex PCR, the repertoire was profiled, and TCRdb retains in-frame clones only, with some absent. V and J calls and clone size are as listed in that table; D and trimming were resolved from the DNA. The data contain about 120,000 clones, under 85% of them singletons. All donors participated as healthy donors of bone marrow. Germline values: CDR1 SGDLS, CDR2 YYNGEE. The CDR3 is 14 amino acids. V lost 3 bases, J lost 6 bases, and 4 bases stayed unmatched.

Input material: PBMCs. V usage is TRBV9 and J usage is TRBJ1-5; 9 bases are a match to TRBD1. This sequence was found in a woman younger than 30 in good health and CMV-seronegative. The CDR3 coding sequence is TGTGCCAGCAGCGCCGAGGACAGGGGTCAGCCCCAGCATTTT. This encodes CASSAEDRGQPQHF. The full variable domain, completed using reference TRBV9 and TRBJ1-5, is DSGVTQTPKHLITATGQRVTLRCSPRSGDLSVYWYQQSLDQGLQFLIQYYNGEERAKGNILERFSAQQFPDLHSELNLSSLELGDSALYFCASSAEDRGQPQHFGDGTRLSIL.